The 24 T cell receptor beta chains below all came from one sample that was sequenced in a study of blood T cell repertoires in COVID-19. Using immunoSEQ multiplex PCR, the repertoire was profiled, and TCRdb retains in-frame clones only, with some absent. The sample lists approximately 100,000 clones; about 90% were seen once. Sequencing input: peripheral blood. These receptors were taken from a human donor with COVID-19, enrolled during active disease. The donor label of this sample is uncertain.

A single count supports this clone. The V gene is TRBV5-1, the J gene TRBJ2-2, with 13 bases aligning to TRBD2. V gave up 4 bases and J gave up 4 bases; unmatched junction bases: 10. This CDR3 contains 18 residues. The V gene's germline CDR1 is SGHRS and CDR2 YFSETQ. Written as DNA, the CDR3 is TGCGCCAGCAGCACTAGACTAGCGGGGGGTTCGGGCACCGGGGAGCTGTTTTTT. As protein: CASSTRLAGGSGTGELFF.

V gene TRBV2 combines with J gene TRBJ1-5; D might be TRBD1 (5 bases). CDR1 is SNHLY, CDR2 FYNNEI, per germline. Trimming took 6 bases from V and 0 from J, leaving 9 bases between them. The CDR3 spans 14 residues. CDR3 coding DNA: TGTGCCAGCAGCGACAGAAATAGCAATCAGCCCCAGCATTTT. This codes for CASSDRNSNQPQHF.

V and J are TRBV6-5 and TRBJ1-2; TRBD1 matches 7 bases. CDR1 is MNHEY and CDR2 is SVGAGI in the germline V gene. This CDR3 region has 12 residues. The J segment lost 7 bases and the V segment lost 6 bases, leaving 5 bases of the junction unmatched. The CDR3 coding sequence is TGTGCCAGCAGGGAGGGGGCCTTTGGCTACACCTTC. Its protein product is CASREGAFGYTF.

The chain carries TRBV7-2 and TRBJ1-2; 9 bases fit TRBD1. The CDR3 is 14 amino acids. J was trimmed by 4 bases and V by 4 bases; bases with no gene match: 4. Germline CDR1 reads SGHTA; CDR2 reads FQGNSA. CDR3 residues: CASSSDRGAYGYTF. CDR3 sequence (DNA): TGTGCCAGCAGCTCGGACAGGGGCGCCTATGGCTACACCTTC.

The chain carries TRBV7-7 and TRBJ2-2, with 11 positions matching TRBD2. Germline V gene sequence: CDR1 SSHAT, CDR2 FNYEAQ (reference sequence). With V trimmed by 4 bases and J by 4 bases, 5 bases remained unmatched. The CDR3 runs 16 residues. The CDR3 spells CASSSGTSGATGELFF. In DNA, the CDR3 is TGTGCCAGCAGCTCCGGGACTAGCGGTGCCACCGGGGAGCTGTTTTTT.

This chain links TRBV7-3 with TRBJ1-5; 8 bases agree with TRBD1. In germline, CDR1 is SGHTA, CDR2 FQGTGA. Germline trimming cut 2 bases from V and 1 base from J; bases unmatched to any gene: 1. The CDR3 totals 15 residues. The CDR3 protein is CASSLQGASNQPQHF. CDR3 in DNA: TGTGCCAGCAGCTTACAGGGGGCGAGCAATCAGCCCCAGCATTTT. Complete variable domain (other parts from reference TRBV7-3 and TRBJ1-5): GAGVSQTPSNKVTEKGKYVELRCDPISGHTALYWYRQSLGQGPEFLIYFQGTGAADDSGLPNDRFFAVRPEGSVSTLKIQRTERGDSAVYLCASSLQGASNQPQHFGDGTRLSIL.

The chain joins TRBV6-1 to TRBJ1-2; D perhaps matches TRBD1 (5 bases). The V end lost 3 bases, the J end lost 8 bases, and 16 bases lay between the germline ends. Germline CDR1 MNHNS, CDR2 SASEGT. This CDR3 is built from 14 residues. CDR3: CASSEIGRVKGYTF. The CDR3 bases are TGTGCCAGCAGTGAGATAGGCAGGGTTAAGGGCTACACCTTC.

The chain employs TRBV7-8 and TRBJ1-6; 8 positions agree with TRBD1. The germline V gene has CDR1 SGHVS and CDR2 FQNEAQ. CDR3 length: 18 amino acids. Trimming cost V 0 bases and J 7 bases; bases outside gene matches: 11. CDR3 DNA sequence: TGTGCCAGCAGCTTAGCGCCACGCGACAGGGGATGGAATTCACCCCTCCACTTT. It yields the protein CASSLAPRDRGWNSPLHF.

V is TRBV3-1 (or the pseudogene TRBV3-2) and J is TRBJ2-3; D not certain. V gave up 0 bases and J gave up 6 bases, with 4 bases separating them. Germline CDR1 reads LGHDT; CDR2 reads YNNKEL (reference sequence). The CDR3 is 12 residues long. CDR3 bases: TGTGCCAGCAGCCAAGACCGGGATACGCAGTATTTT. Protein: CASSQDRDTQYF.

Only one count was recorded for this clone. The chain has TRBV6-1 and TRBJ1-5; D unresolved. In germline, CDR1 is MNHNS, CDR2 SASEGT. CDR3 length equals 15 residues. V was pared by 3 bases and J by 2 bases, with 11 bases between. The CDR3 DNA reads TGTGCCAGCAGTGAGACCAGGTTTGGCAATCAGCCCCAGCATTTT. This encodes CASSETRFGNQPQHF.

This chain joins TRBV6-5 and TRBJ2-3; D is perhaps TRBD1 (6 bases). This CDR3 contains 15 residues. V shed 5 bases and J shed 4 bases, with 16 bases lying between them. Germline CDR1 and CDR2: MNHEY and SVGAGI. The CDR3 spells CASSPRGGVSDTQYF. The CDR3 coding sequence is TGTGCCAGCAGTCCCCGAGGGGGAGTGTCAGATACGCAGTATTTT.

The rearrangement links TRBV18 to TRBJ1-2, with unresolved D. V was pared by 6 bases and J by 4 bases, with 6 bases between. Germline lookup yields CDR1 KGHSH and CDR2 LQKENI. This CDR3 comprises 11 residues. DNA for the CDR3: TGTGCCAGCTCTGAGCTCTATGGCTACACCTTC. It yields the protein CASSELYGYTF. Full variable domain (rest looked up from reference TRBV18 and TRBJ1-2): NAGVMQNPRHLVRRRGQEARLRCSPMKGHSHVYWYRQLPEEGLKFMVYLQKENIIDESGMPKERFSAEFPKEGPSILRIQQVVRGDSAAYFCASSELYGYTFGSGTRLTVV.

The CDR3 is CASSDGTVNSPLHF. In nucleotides, the CDR3 is TGCGCCAGCAGTGACGGGACAGTGAATTCACCCCTCCACTTT. J is TRBJ1-6 and V is TRBV10-1; 7 bases line up with TRBD1. CDR3 length: 14 residues. The junction had 3 bases not matched to a gene; V was cut back by 3 bases and J by 7 bases. The germline V gene has CDR1 WNHNN and CDR2 SYGVQD (reference sequence).

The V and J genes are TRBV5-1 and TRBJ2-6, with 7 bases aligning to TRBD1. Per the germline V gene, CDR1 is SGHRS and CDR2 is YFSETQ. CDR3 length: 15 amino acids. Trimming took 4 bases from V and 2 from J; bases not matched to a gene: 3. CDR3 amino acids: CASSPGQAGANVLTF. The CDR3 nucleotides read TGCGCCAGCAGCCCCGGACAGGCTGGGGCCAACGTCCTGACTTTC.

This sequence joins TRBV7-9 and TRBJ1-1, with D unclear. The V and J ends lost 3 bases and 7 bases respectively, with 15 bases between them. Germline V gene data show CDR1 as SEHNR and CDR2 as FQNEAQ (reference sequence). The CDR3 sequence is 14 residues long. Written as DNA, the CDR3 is TGTGCCAGCAGCTTGGATTTCGGGGTGGATGAAGCTTTCTTT. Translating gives CASSLDFGVDEAFF.

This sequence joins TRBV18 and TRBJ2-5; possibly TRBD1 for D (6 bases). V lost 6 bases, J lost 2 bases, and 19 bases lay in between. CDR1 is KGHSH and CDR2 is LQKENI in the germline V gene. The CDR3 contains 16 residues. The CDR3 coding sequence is TGTGCCAGCTCCTCCCGCAGGGGAAGCGGTCAAGAGACCCAGTACTTC. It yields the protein CASSSRRGSGQETQYF.

The chain's CDR3 is CASTPRTGSTEAFF. The DNA of the CDR3 is TGTGCCAGCACCCCCCGGACAGGGAGTACTGAAGCTTTCTTT. J is TRBJ1-1 and V is TRBV6-5, with TRBD1 matching over 8 bases. The ends lost 7 bases at V and 5 bases at J; junction bases unmatched: 9. Germline loops: CDR1 MNHEY, CDR2 SVGAGI. This CDR3 contains 14 residues.

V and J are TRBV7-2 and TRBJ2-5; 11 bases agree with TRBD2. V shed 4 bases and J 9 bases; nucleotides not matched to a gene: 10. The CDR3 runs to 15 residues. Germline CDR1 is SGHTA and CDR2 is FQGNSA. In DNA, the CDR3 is TGTGCCAGCAGCTGGCTAGCGGGGGGCGAGCAGGCCCAGTACTTC. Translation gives CASSWLAGGEQAQYF.

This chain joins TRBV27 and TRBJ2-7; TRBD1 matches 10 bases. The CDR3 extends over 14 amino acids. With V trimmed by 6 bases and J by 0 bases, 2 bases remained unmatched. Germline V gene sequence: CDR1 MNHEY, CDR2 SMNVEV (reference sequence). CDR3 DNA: TGTGCCAGCAGGAGACAGGGGGCCTCCTACGAGCAGTACTTC. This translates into CASRRQGASYEQYF.

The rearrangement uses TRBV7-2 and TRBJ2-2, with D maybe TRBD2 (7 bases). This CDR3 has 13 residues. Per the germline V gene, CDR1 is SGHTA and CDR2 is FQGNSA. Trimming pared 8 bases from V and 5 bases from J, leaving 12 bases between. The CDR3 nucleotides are TGTGCCAGCCAAGGGAGGGGGACCGGGGAGCTGTTTTTT. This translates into CASQGRGTGELFF.

The CDR3 reads CASSLGLASNEQYF. The CDR3 nucleotides read TGTGCCAGCAGCTTAGGACTAGCGAGCAACGAGCAGTACTTC. This chain joins TRBV7-9 and TRBJ2-7, with 8 bases fitting TRBD2. CDR1 and CDR2 (germline): SEHNR, FQNEAQ (reference sequence). The CDR3 is 14 amino acids. J lost 5 bases, V lost 1 base, and 4 bases had no gene match.

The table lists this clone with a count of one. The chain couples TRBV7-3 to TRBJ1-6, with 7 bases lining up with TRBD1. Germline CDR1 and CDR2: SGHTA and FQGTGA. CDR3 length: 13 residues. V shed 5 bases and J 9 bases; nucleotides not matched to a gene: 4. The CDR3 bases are TGTGCCAGCAGCCAGGGACAGCTTTCACCCCTCCACTTT. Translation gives CASSQGQLSPLHF.

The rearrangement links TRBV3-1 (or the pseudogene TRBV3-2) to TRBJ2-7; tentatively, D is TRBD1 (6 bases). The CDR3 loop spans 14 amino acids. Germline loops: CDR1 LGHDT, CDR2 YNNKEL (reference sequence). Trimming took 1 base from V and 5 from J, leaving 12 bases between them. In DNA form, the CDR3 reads TGTGCCAGCAGCCAAGTGTGGGGGCTCGACGAGCAGTACTTC. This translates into CASSQVWGLDEQYF.

This CDR3 reads CASSWITGGSDYGYTF. The CDR3 nucleotides are TGTGCCAGCAGCTGGATTACAGGGGGCTCTGACTATGGCTACACCTTC. The V gene is TRBV5-6, the J gene TRBJ1-2, with 9 positions matching TRBD1. V lost 3 bases and J lost 3; bases outside the gene matches: 9. There are 16 residues in the CDR3. CDR1 SGHDT and CDR2 YYEEEE come from the germline V gene.